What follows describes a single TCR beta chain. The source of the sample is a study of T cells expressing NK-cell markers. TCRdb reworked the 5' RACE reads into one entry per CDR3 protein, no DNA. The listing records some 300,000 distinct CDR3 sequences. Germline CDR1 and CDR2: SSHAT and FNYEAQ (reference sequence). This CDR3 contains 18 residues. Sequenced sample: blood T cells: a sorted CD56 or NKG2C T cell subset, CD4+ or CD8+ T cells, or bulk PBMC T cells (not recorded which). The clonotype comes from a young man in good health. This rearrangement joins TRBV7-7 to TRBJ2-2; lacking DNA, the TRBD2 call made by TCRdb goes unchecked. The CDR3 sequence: CASSPHPLAEKNTGELFF.